This T cell receptor beta chain comes out of a study of identical twins (TCRdb year 2016). Describing the broader study: To test whether fetal clonotypes persist, this study deep-sequenced TCR alpha and beta repertoires from monozygotic twins, from unrelated adults of various ages, and from cord blood. Replicate twin experiments were performed at different times using different library preparation protocols to rule out contamination. General study outcomes and caveats: Invariant T cells such as MAIT and iNKT could partly confound zero-insertion analyses, although diverse VJ usage argued against such confounding for most clonotypes. Excess twin sharing in beta out-of-frame sequences was weaker because fewer shared sequences lowered the signal-to-noise ratio. Because the same donors could not be followed over many years, the conclusions relied on cross-sectional statistical analysis. Compared with coincidental sharing between unrelated individuals, an excess of low generation-probability sequences was observed among out-of-frame TCR alpha sequences shared between twins. Fewer insertions were carried by abundant cord blood beta clonotypes, a similar but weaker trend appeared in young adult naive repertoires, and no such trend appeared in memory repertoires. In monozygotic twins, out-of-frame TCR alpha sharing was systematically underestimated by recombination models, although the models agreed with sharing between unrelated individuals.

CDR1 and CDR2 (SEHNR, FQNEAQ) derive from the germline V gene (reference sequence). Including the terminal cysteine and phenylalanine, the CDR3 comprises 14 residues. Kept here is only the CDR3 DNA, which spans 42 bases and is read in frame from base 1. Only healthy Caucasian donors were included. Library construction relied on 5' RACE. Instrument used: Illumina HiSeq 2000. A universal primer binding site was introduced by template switching, and a unique molecular identifier was present in the final cDNA, enabling accurate counting of TCR cDNA molecules. Specific primers in the conserved constant-segment region were used to synthesize first-strand cDNA for the TCR alpha and beta chains. To control for contamination, every cDNA library carried two barcodes: a SMART-Mk sample barcode plus Illumina barcodes. Two successive PCR steps introduced TruSeq adapter sequences along with Illumina sample barcodes. TCR alpha and beta cDNA libraries were sequenced on the Illumina HiSeq platform with custom primers. On the study's bioinformatics: Unique molecular identifiers were extracted from raw reads with MiGEC, and CDR3 positions were determined with MiXCR. For each individual, recombination models were inferred using an EM algorithm with the repgenHMM and IGoR tools. Shared clonotypes were analyzed with the tcR package in R, and sharing was normalized by the product of cloneset sizes. To study raw recombination free of thymic and clonal selection effects, out-of-frame nonproductive sequences were analyzed. In-frame beta chains were kept once TCRdb had trimmed the public reads at Q25 with fastp and called clones with MiXCR. Duplicate CDR3 protein sequences are folded into a single record with the most common DNA and genes. TCRdb's processing, not the authors', yielded these V and J calls. The sample table records 1.5 million to 2 million distinct CDR3 sequences; 32% of these occur just once. The biggest ten clones account for under 0.35% of the sample.

The sample holds many counts of this clonotype. Its antigen is still unknown. Base qualities are missing; no much larger clone stands one base away. This receptor was obtained from a newborn girl in good health. The rearrangement combines TRBV7-9 with TRBJ2-5; no confident D gene assignment can be made. The J call is doubtful: the DNA matches TRBJ2-7 better. The source material was cord blood. The DNA sequence reads TGTGCCAGCAGCTTAGCAGGGCACCTCTACGAGCAGTACTTC. It translates as CASSLAGHLYEQYF.